These 21 T cell receptor beta chains came from one sample sequenced in a study of glioma-infiltrating T cells. TCR alpha and beta CDR3 regions were amplified from RNA using iRepertoire nested multiplex PCR. From the multiplex PCR reads, TCRdb called clonotypes with MiXCR, one entry per CDR3 protein. The sample records some 11,000 distinct CDR3 sequences, around 27% being singletons. The sample consisted of glioma tissue, nonneoplastic brain tissue, or PBMCs (not recorded which). The source of these receptors is a human donor with low-grade glioma or glioblastoma, undergoing nonglioma brain surgery, or in good health (not recorded which).

The sample holds many counts of this clonotype. The gene calls are TRBV20-1 and TRBJ2-7, with 13 bases identical to TRBD2. Germline assignment: CDR1 DFQATT and CDR2 SNEGSKA (reference sequence). V was pared by 5 bases and J by 7 bases, with 5 bases of the junction left unmatched. There are 13 residues in the CDR3. CDR3: CSAWRGLAGEQYF. For the CDR3, the DNA is TGCAGTGCTTGGCGGGGACTAGCGGGGGAGCAGTACTTC.

This clonotype came up many times. The V call is TRBV20-1, the J call TRBJ2-7; D remains unclear. V was shortened by 0 bases and J by 4 bases, with 13 bases between the two germline ends. Germline values: CDR1 DFQATT, CDR2 SNEGSKA (reference sequence). The CDR3 has 14 residues. The CDR3 DNA follows: TGCAGTGCTAGAGAAGATCGCGCTGGGTACGAGCAGTACTTC. As protein: CSAREDRAGYEQYF.

This clonotype was seen at least ten times. The chain couples TRBV7-3 to TRBJ2-1, with 13 bases identical to TRBD2. Unmatched junction bases numbered 0, after V lost 4 bases and J lost 6 bases. CDR3 length equals 14 residues. CDR1 and CDR2 from the germline V gene are SGHTA and FQGTGA. As DNA, the CDR3 is TGTGCCAGCAGCTGGACTAGCGGGAGCAATGAGCAGTTCTTC. Translation: CASSWTSGSNEQFF. Full variable domain (remainder filled in from reference TRBV7-3 and TRBJ2-1): GAGVSQTPSNKVTEKGKYVELRCDPISGHTALYWYRQSLGQGPEFLIYFQGTGAADDSGLPNDRFFAVRPEGSVSTLKIQRTERGDSAVYLCASSWTSGSNEQFFGPGTRLTVL.

This chain uses TRBV18 with TRBJ1-1; 8 bases fit TRBD1. V dropped 3 bases and J dropped 3; count of bases not matched to a gene: 12. The CDR3 spans 17 residues. Germline V gene lookup returns CDR1 KGHSH and CDR2 LQKENI. The CDR3 DNA sequence: TGTGCCAGCTCACCCTTGGGGACAGGCAAACGAGACACTGAAGCTTTCTTT. It translates to CASSPLGTGKRDTEAFF.

Concerning this clonotype: This may arise from a read error, as a much more abundant clone is one base away. The chain carries TRBV11-2 and TRBJ2-7, with 10 bases identical to TRBD2. There are 13 residues in the CDR3. Germline V CDR1 and CDR2: SGHAT, FQNNGV. J was trimmed by 3 bases and V by 4 bases; bases with no gene match: 0. Written as DNA, the CDR3 is TGTGCCAGCAGCTCTAGCGGGAGCTACGAGCAGTACTTC. The encoded protein is CASSSSGSYEQYF.

Notes on this clonotype: One base away lies a much larger clone, so this may be a sequencing read error. The rearrangement links TRBV28 to TRBJ2-1, with a tentative D call TRBD2 (6 bases). V was cut by 5 bases and J by 2 bases, with 13 bases left in between. The CDR3 runs to 15 residues. Per germline, CDR1 MDHEN and CDR2 SYDVKM. The CDR3: CASSPLAGTYNEQFF. The CDR3 DNA is TGTGCCAGCAGTCCCCTTGCGGGGACCTACAATGAGCAGTTCTTC.

By proportion, this clonotype is medium-sized. This sequence joins TRBV27 and TRBJ2-2; 7 nucleotides match TRBD1. Germline values: CDR1 MNHEY, CDR2 SMNVEV (reference sequence). The CDR3 totals 16 residues. Trimming removed 2 bases from V and 0 bases from J; junction bases left unmatched: 3. The CDR3 region is CASSLGDSANTGELFF. For the CDR3, the DNA is TGTGCCAGCAGTTTAGGGGACAGCGCGAACACCGGGGAGCTGTTTTTT.

There are many counts of this clonotype. This chain links TRBV28 with TRBJ2-1; D may match TRBD1 or TRBD2 (5 bases each). Germline CDR1 MDHEN, CDR2 SYDVKM. Trimming removed 8 bases from V and 8 bases from J, with 16 bases in between. There are 13 residues in the CDR3. The CDR3 protein is CASSRGRVHEQFF. The CDR3 DNA follows: TGTGCCAGCTCGAGGGGCAGGGTCCATGAGCAGTTCTTC.

The rearrangement links TRBV5-4 to TRBJ2-1; TRBD1 agrees at 7 bases. CDR3 length: 16 amino acids. V shed 0 bases and J 4 bases; nucleotides not matched to a gene: 7. Germline CDR1 reads SGHNT; CDR2 reads YYREEE (reference sequence). This CDR3 reads CASSLALRGFYNEQFF. The CDR3 DNA follows: TGTGCCAGCAGCTTGGCGCTCAGGGGGTTTTACAATGAGCAGTTCTTC.

The CDR3 is CASSGRPKPTDTQYF. In DNA, the CDR3 is TGTGCCAGCAGTGGAAGGCCCAAACCTACAGATACGCAGTATTTT. The rearrangement links TRBV2 to TRBJ2-3; D gene uncertain. There are 15 residues in the CDR3. Germline assignment: CDR1 SNHLY and CDR2 FYNNEI. The V and J ends lost 4 bases and 3 bases respectively, with 14 bases between them.

This clonotype was detected many times. The chain recombines TRBV20-1 with TRBJ1-3; D ambiguous. Germline V CDR1 and CDR2: DFQATT, SNEGSKA (reference sequence). The germline V and J ends were trimmed by 5 bases and 0 bases, with 14 bases remaining between them. The CDR3 runs 15 residues. The DNA for the CDR3 is TGCAGTGCTCTGAGAGACTGGAGCTCTGGAAACACCATATATTTT. Translated, it gives CSALRDWSSGNTIYF.

There are a few counts of this clonotype. The V gene is TRBV11-2, the J gene TRBJ2-5; 8 positions agree with TRBD2. Germline V gene sequence: CDR1 SGHAT, CDR2 FQNNGV. This CDR3 has 15 residues. With V trimmed by 7 bases and J by 4 bases, 11 bases remained unmatched. The CDR3 bases are TGTGCCAGCACCAGTTTCGCGGGAGGTTCAGAGACCCAGTACTTC. It yields the protein CASTSFAGGSETQYF.

This clonotype rates as medium-sized. This chain links TRBV25-1 with TRBJ2-1; TRBD1 aligns across 7 bases. The CDR3 spans 15 residues. Germline V gives CDR1 MGHDK, CDR2 SYGVNS. Unmatched junction bases numbered 10, after V lost 6 bases and J lost 5 bases. CDR3 region: CASRRGQLRDNEQFF. CDR3 bases: TGTGCCAGCAGGAGGGGACAGCTCCGGGACAATGAGCAGTTCTTC.

This clonotype showed up many times. The chain couples TRBV18 to TRBJ2-5; D is undetermined. This CDR3 comprises 12 residues. Deletions cut 2 bases from V and 2 bases from J, with 3 bases between. CDR1 is KGHSH, CDR2 LQKENI, per germline. CDR3 in amino acids: CASSPGQETQYF. Written as DNA, the CDR3 is TGTGCCAGCTCACCAGGGCAAGAGACCCAGTACTTC.

This clonotype was seen many times. The rearrangement joins TRBV20-1 to TRBJ2-5, with D possibly matching TRBD2 (5 bases). Germline CDR1 reads DFQATT; CDR2 reads SNEGSKA (reference sequence). Trimming took 3 bases from V and 1 from J, leaving 9 bases between them. The CDR3 covers 13 residues. The CDR3 loop is CSASRLAQETQYF. The CDR3, as DNA: TGCAGTGCTAGCCGGCTAGCCCAAGAGACCCAGTACTTC.

This clonotype was recorded a few times. The rearrangement links TRBV5-1 to TRBJ2-3, with unresolved D. Trimming shortened V by 5 bases and J by 3 bases, and 13 bases separated the two germline ends. This CDR3 spans 14 amino acids. CDR1 is SGHRS and CDR2 is YFSETQ in the germline V gene. CDR3 amino acids: CASSSELATDTQYF. The CDR3, as DNA: TGCGCCAGCAGTTCGGAGTTAGCTACAGATACGCAGTATTTT.

With respect to this clonotype: A much larger clone is a single base away; this may be a read error. The V and J genes are TRBV6-5 and TRBJ1-4; TRBD1 matches at 8 bases. CDR1 is MNHEY, CDR2 SVGAGI, per germline. Trimming took 6 bases from V and 4 from J; bases not matched to a gene: 4. The CDR3 length is 14 residues. The CDR3: CASSRGQGNEKLFF. The CDR3 DNA reads as TGTGCCAGCAGCAGAGGACAGGGTAATGAAAAACTGTTTTTT.

As concerns this clonotype: This sequence may be a read error, since a much larger clone differs from it by one base. This rearrangement joins TRBV7-9 to TRBJ2-7; maybe TRBD1 (5 bases). V lost 5 bases, J lost 1 base, and 9 bases lay in between. Germline CDR1 SEHNR, CDR2 FQNEAQ (reference sequence). The CDR3 runs 13 residues. The CDR3 bases are TGTGCCAGCAGCCATCGACAGTCCTACGAGCAGTACTTC. Translation: CASSHRQSYEQYF.

The chain links TRBV4-2 to TRBJ2-1; maybe TRBD2 (6 bases). From germline, CDR1 is LGHNA and CDR2 YNFKEQ. The CDR3 extends over 13 amino acids. The V and J ends lost 0 bases and 13 bases respectively, with 13 bases between them. The CDR3 DNA is TGTGCCAGCAGCCAAGATGGAGGGACGGTCCAGTTCTTC. This sequence encodes CASSQDGGTVQFF.

For this clonotype: A much larger clone differs from this one at a single base, so this may be a read error. V gene TRBV6-2 or TRBV6-3 combines with J gene TRBJ2-3; 9 bases line up with TRBD1. CDR1 and CDR2 from the germline V gene are MNHEY and SVGEGT. This CDR3 comprises 21 residues. In nucleotides, the CDR3 is TGTGCCAGCAGTTGGAATATATTACAGGGGGCGCCTCAGGCGAGCATAGATACGCAGTATTTT. Protein: CASSWNILQGAPQASIDTQYF.

In this sample, this clonotype turned up many times. The CDR3 bases are TGTGCCAGCAGTTTGCGGATGGGGGGACTGGACACACGGACCTCCTACAATGAGCAGTTCTTC. Translating it yields CASSLRMGGLDTRTSYNEQFF. The gene calls are TRBV28 and TRBJ2-1, with TRBD2 as a possible D gene (6 bases). The CDR3 sequence is 21 residues long. CDR1 and CDR2 (germline): MDHEN, SYDVKM. Trimming removed 3 bases from V and 0 bases from J, with 27 bases in between.